This T cell receptor beta chain derives from a study of response to subunit inactivated influenza vaccine. Study results and limitations: Authors suggested seasonal influenza vaccinations each recruit few new T cells.

Germline lookup yields CDR1 KGHDR and CDR2 SFDVKD. V was trimmed by 3 bases and J by 0 bases, leaving 18 bases between them. This CDR3 spans 18 amino acids. MiXCR, run by TCRdb on the RT-PCR reads, gives a single entry per CDR3 protein. This sample carries under 850,000 distinct CDR3 sequences, under 20% of them seen once, and the ten largest clones take approximately 10%. As for this clonotype: The target antigen is unknown.

The material sequenced was PBMCs from blood, taken around 5 days after vaccination. This clonotype was sampled from a man aged 50-59 years who received an inactivated influenza vaccine. The V gene is TRBV24-1, the J gene TRBJ2-3; D gene ambiguous. CDR3 amino acids: CATSDARLTTPSTDTQYF. In DNA form, the CDR3 reads TGTGCCACCAGTGATGCCCGGTTGACAACACCTAGCACAGATACGCAGTATTTT.